These 17 T cell receptor beta chains share one sample of origin, sequenced in a study of T cell responses to AZD1222 COVID-19 vaccine. Some clones are missing from TCRdb's copy, which holds only in-frame ones; the method was immunoSEQ multiplex PCR. The sample records about 75,000 clones, more than 75% being singletons. The sequences come from peripheral blood, collected 28 days after the second AZD1222 dose. These receptors all come from an adult who received the AZD1222 COVID-19 vaccine.

The chain has TRBV18 and TRBJ1-1, with D unclear. In germline, CDR1 is KGHSH, CDR2 LQKENI. The CDR3 is made up of 13 amino acids. Trimming took 0 bases from V and 3 from J, leaving 5 bases between them. The CDR3 is CASSPPAYTEAFF. CDR3 nucleotide sequence: TGTGCCAGCTCACCACCAGCCTACACTGAAGCTTTCTTT.

The chain links TRBV28 to TRBJ2-5; 7 positions match TRBD1. Trimming cost V 5 bases and J 1 base; bases outside gene matches: 4. The germline CDR1 and CDR2 sequences are MDHEN and SYDVKM. The CDR3 is made up of 14 amino acids. The CDR3 here is CASSAGTVQETQYF. The DNA for the CDR3 is TGTGCCAGCAGTGCCGGGACAGTCCAAGAGACCCAGTACTTC.

Notes on this clone: Different DNA sequences within this sample yield the same CDR3. The gene calls are TRBV5-1 and TRBJ2-3; a possible D gene is TRBD1 (5 bases). Trimming shortened V by 0 bases and J by 10 bases, and 15 bases separated the two germline ends. The CDR3 consists of 14 residues. Germline-derived CDR1 and CDR2 are SGHRS and YFSETQ. In nucleotides, the CDR3 is TGCGCCAGCAGCTTGGCCCCCGTACAGGTCCCGCAGTATTTT. Amino acids: CASSLAPVQVPQYF. Full variable domain (remainder filled in from reference TRBV5-1 and TRBJ2-3): KAGVTQTPRYLIKTRGQQVTLSCSPISGHRSVSWYQQTPGQGLQFLFEYFSETQRNKGNFPGRFSGRQFSNSRSEMNVSTLELGDSALYLCASSLAPVQVPQYFGPGTRLTVL.

The chain recombines TRBV10-3 with TRBJ2-7, with 7 nucleotides matching TRBD2. Germline values: CDR1 ENHRY, CDR2 SYGVKD. The CDR3 is 14 residues long. The V segment lost 0 bases and the J segment 5 bases; nucleotides outside the gene matches: 4. CDR3 loop: CAISESGRGHEQYF. CDR3 nucleotide sequence: TGTGCCATCAGTGAGTCGGGGAGGGGCCACGAGCAGTACTTC.

This chain links TRBV7-2 with TRBJ2-1; tentatively, D is TRBD1 (6 bases). This CDR3 region has 17 residues. V was pared by 5 bases and J by 3 bases, with 20 bases between. CDR1 and CDR2 from the germline V gene are SGHTA and FQGNSA. The chain's CDR3 is CASSPDPTGKNYNEQFF. The CDR3 DNA sequence: TGTGCCAGCAGCCCCGACCCTACAGGGAAGAACTACAATGAGCAGTTCTTC.

The chain employs TRBV7-8 and TRBJ2-7; 8 bases match TRBD1. Germline V gene data show CDR1 as SGHVS and CDR2 as FQNEAQ. J was trimmed by 6 bases and V by 5 bases; bases with no gene match: 6. The CDR3 has 13 residues. The CDR3 reads CASSPETGGEQYF. The CDR3 DNA reads TGTGCCAGCAGCCCCGAAACAGGGGGCGAGCAGTACTTC.

This chain links TRBV15 with TRBJ2-3, with TRBD1 matching over 7 bases. V was pared by 1 base and J by 1 base, with 2 bases of the junction left unmatched. Germline CDR1 is LNHNV and CDR2 is YYDKDF (reference sequence). The CDR3 spans 15 residues. DNA of the CDR3: TGTGCCACCAGCAGAGCGGGACAGCGCACAGATACGCAGTATTTT. Translating gives CATSRAGQRTDTQYF.

V usage is TRBV7-9 and J usage is TRBJ1-2, with D unresolved. CDR1 is SEHNR, CDR2 FQNEAQ, per germline (reference sequence). The CDR3 consists of 15 residues. The germline V and J ends were trimmed by 5 bases and 4 bases, with 17 bases remaining between them. The CDR3 region is CASSRMVETGYGYTF. The DNA for the CDR3 is TGTGCCAGCAGCAGAATGGTAGAGACGGGCTATGGCTACACCTTC.

The V gene is TRBV4-2, the J gene TRBJ1-2; tentatively, D is TRBD1 (6 bases). This CDR3 is 12 amino acids long. V was shortened by 5 bases and J by 10 bases, with 14 bases between the two germline ends. Germline lookup yields CDR1 LGHNA and CDR2 YNFKEQ. The CDR3 DNA follows: TGTGCCAGCAGCGGGGGACAACCGCCCTACACCTTC. Its protein is CASSGGQPPYTF.

The chain joins TRBV6-8 to TRBJ1-6; D is uncertain. This CDR3 contains 17 residues. Germline V gene lookup returns CDR1 MNHGY and CDR2 SAAAGT. V was pared by 9 bases and J by 0 bases, with 18 bases between. This CDR3 is CARRLGIGSSYNSPLHF. In DNA form, the CDR3 reads TGTGCCAGGAGATTGGGGATCGGTAGCTCCTATAATTCACCCCTCCACTTT.

This clone has more than one count but fewer than ten. The V call is TRBV10-3, the J call TRBJ2-1; 9 positions match TRBD1. This CDR3 region has 15 residues. From germline, CDR1 is ENHRY and CDR2 SYGVKD. V shed 5 bases and J 6 bases; nucleotides not matched to a gene: 8. The chain's CDR3 is CAISTQGAYINEQFF. The CDR3 DNA reads as TGTGCCATCAGTACACAGGGGGCGTACATCAATGAGCAGTTCTTC.

This chain connects TRBV19 to TRBJ1-2; TRBD1 agrees at 9 bases. J was trimmed by 5 bases and V by 5 bases; bases with no gene match: 15. The CDR3 spans 17 residues. The germline V gene encodes CDR1 LNHDA and CDR2 SQIVND (reference sequence). The CDR3 DNA follows: TGTGCCAGTAGTCCTCACCTGACACAGGGGGCCAGGTATGGCTACACCTTC. Translation: CASSPHLTQGARYGYTF.

CDR3 amino acids: CASSRAVSYNEQFF. In DNA form, the CDR3 reads TGTGCCAGCAGTAGGGCAGTCTCCTACAATGAGCAGTTCTTC. The chain couples TRBV2 to TRBJ2-1; D call uncertain. Germline V CDR1 and CDR2: SNHLY, FYNNEI. Trimming stripped 5 bases from V and 0 bases from J, with 8 bases between. CDR3 size: 14 residues.

This clone was detected only once. The genes are TRBV7-9 and TRBJ2-3; TRBD2 might be the D (6 bases). Germline assignment: CDR1 SEHNR and CDR2 FQNEAQ (reference sequence). The CDR3 is made up of 14 amino acids. Trimming shortened V by 4 bases and J by 0 bases, and 8 bases separated the two germline ends. CDR3 region: CASSSRGSTDTQYF. The DNA for the CDR3 is TGTGCCAGCAGCTCACGGGGGAGCACAGATACGCAGTATTTT.

V is TRBV7-2 and J is TRBJ1-1; possible D gene TRBD1, 5 bases. CDR3 size: 14 residues. V lost 5 bases and J 0 bases, leaving 10 bases between the germline ends. Germline V lookup: CDR1 SGHTA, CDR2 FQGNSA. CDR3 DNA sequence: TGTGCCAGCAGCGGCGACAGTCTGAACACTGAAGCTTTCTTT. Its protein is CASSGDSLNTEAFF.

The V call is TRBV30, the J call TRBJ2-3; perhaps TRBD1 as D (6 bases). V lost 0 bases to trimming and J lost 0 bases, with 10 bases between them. CDR3 length equals 15 residues. CDR1 is GTSNPN, CDR2 SVGIG, per germline (reference sequence). This chain's CDR3 is CAWSVQGGSTDTQYF. The CDR3 DNA reads as TGTGCCTGGAGTGTACAGGGCGGAAGCACAGATACGCAGTATTTT.

The chain links TRBV5-4 to TRBJ2-2, with D possibly matching TRBD1 (6 bases). Germline V gene sequence: CDR1 SGHNT, CDR2 YYREEE (reference sequence). Trimming removed 3 bases from V and 1 base from J, with 10 bases in between. This CDR3 is 15 amino acids long. The CDR3 loop is CASSSATGNTGELFF. The CDR3 nucleotides read TGTGCCAGCAGCTCAGCGACAGGGAACACCGGGGAGCTGTTTTTT.